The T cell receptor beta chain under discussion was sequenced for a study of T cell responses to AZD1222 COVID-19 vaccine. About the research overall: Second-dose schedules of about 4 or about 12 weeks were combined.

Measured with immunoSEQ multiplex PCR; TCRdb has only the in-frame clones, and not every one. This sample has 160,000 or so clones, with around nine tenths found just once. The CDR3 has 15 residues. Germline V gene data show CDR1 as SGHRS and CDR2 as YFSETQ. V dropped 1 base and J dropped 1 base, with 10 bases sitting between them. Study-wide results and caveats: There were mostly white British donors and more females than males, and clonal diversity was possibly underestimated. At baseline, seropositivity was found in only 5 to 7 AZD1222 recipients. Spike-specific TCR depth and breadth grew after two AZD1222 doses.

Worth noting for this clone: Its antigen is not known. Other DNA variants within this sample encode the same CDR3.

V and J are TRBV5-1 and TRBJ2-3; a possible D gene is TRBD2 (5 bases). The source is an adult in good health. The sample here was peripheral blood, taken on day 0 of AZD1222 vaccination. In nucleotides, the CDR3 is TGCGCCAGCAGCTTGCGGGGTGTGGGCACAGATACGCAGTATTTT. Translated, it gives CASSLRGVGTDTQYF.